What follows are 19 T cell receptor beta chains derived from one specimen sequenced in a study of T cells in narcolepsy. The repertoire was sequenced with immunoSEQ multiplex PCR; TCRdb's copy has only in-frame clones and lacks some. This table holds about 15,000 clones, about 85% found once. The material sequenced was memory (CD45RA-) CD4+ T cells from blood. The receptors were sampled from a human donor in good health.

The genes are TRBV29-1 and TRBJ2-7; 7 bases match TRBD1. Germline-derived CDR1 and CDR2 are SQVTM and ANQGSEA. CDR3 length: 11 amino acids. V gave up 6 bases and J gave up 10 bases; unmatched junction bases: 9. The CDR3 nucleotides read TGCAGCGTGGCTACAGGGGCTCTCCAGTACTTC. It translates to CSVATGALQYF.

The rearrangement uses TRBV9 and TRBJ2-5, with 8 bases fitting TRBD1. The J call is uncertain, as TRBJ2-7 better fits the DNA end. Per the germline V gene, CDR1 is SGDLS and CDR2 is YYNGEE. The CDR3 totals 14 residues. DNA for the CDR3: TGTGCCAGCAGCGTAGTCGACAGGGGCTACGAGCAGTACTTC. This translates into CASSVVDRGYEQYF.

A remark on this clone: Other DNA sequences in this sample translate to the same CDR3. The rearrangement joins TRBV6-1 to TRBJ2-3; the D is unclear. The CDR3 runs 14 residues. In germline, CDR1 is MNHNS, CDR2 SASEGT. Trimming took off 4 bases at V and 3 bases at J, with 11 bases between the two ends. CDR3 sequence: CASSGGSGTDTQYF. In nucleotides, the CDR3 is TGTGCCAGCAGTGGAGGATCCGGGACAGATACGCAGTATTTT.

V and J are TRBV5-1 and TRBJ2-1, with 11 bases that match TRBD2. After removal of 7 bases from V and 7 bases from J, the junction contained 7 bases not matched to a gene. This CDR3 contains 14 residues. Germline CDR1 and CDR2: SGHRS and YFSETQ. The DNA of the CDR3 is TGCGCCAGCCGCTCGGGACTAGCGGCTAATGAGCAGTTCTTC. Translating it yields CASRSGLAANEQFF. The whole variable domain, remainder taken from reference TRBV5-1 and TRBJ2-1, is KAGVTQTPRYLIKTRGQQVTLSCSPISGHRSVSWYQQTPGQGLQFLFEYFSETQRNKGNFPGRFSGRQFSNSRSEMNVSTLELGDSALYLCASRSGLAANEQFFGPGTRLTVL.

The chain couples TRBV4-2 to TRBJ1-3; D is perhaps TRBD1 (5 bases). V shed 0 bases and J shed 0 bases, with 24 bases lying between them. The germline CDR1 and CDR2 sequences are LGHNA and YNFKEQ. The CDR3 loop spans 21 amino acids. CDR3 sequence: CASSQERSGPGQLSSGNTIYF. Written as DNA, the CDR3 is TGTGCCAGCAGCCAAGAGAGGAGCGGCCCAGGGCAGTTAAGCTCTGGAAACACCATATATTTT.

The genes are TRBV5-1 and TRBJ1-3; D is perhaps TRBD1 (6 bases). V shed 4 bases and J shed 4 bases, with 9 bases lying between them. The germline CDR1 and CDR2 sequences are SGHRS and YFSETQ. This CDR3 comprises 13 residues. The DNA of the CDR3 is TGCGCCAGCAGCACCGGACAGGGAAACACCATATATTTT. It yields the protein CASSTGQGNTIYF.

The chain is built from TRBV5-1 and TRBJ1-2; D is possibly TRBD1 (5 bases). CDR1 and CDR2 from the germline V gene are SGHRS and YFSETQ. V gave up 5 bases and J gave up 0 bases, with 14 bases separating them. The CDR3 runs to 15 residues. The CDR3 DNA is TGCGCCAGCAGGCGGACTAGAGGGGCTAACTATGGCTACACCTTC. As protein: CASRRTRGANYGYTF.

This clone has a handful of counts. V gene TRBV27 combines with J gene TRBJ1-1; 9 bases are shared with TRBD1. The germline gives CDR1 MNHEY, CDR2 SMNVEV (reference sequence). The J segment lost 5 bases and the V segment lost 1 base, leaving 8 bases of the junction unmatched. The CDR3 contains 16 residues. The DNA for the CDR3 is TGTGCCAGCAGTTTATTTACAGGGGGCGTTAGGACTGAAGCTTTCTTT. This codes for CASSLFTGGVRTEAFF.

The rearrangement uses TRBV4-1 and TRBJ2-1, with D unresolved. The V end was cut by 1 base, the J end by 8 bases, with 18 bases between. The germline V gene encodes CDR1 MGHRA and CDR2 YSYEKL. CDR3 length: 16 amino acids. The CDR3 sequence: CASSQGRRLNGHEQFF. In nucleotides, the CDR3 is TGCGCCAGCAGCCAAGGGCGCCGGCTAAACGGCCATGAGCAGTTCTTC.

CDR3 bases: TGTGCCAGTCAGGGTTCCTACAATGAGCAGTTCTTC. Its protein product is CASQGSYNEQFF. The V and J genes are TRBV19 and TRBJ2-1, with D possibly TRBD1 on 5 matching bases. Germline CDR1 reads LNHDA; CDR2 reads SQIVND (reference sequence). With 8 bases removed from V and 1 base from J, the gap between germline ends came to 6 bases. The CDR3 totals 12 residues.

This chain uses TRBV11-3 with TRBJ2-3, with D tentatively TRBD1 (6 bases). Germline assignment: CDR1 SGHNT and CDR2 YENEEA. The CDR3 has 14 residues. V shed 1 base and J shed 1 base, with 6 bases lying between them. The CDR3 region is CASSLGQGTDTQYF. The CDR3 DNA reads TGTGCCAGCAGCTTAGGACAGGGCACAGATACGCAGTATTTT. Filled out from reference TRBV11-3 and TRBJ2-3, the complete variable domain reads EAGVVQSPRYKIIEKKQPVAFWCNPISGHNTLYWYLQNLGQGPELLIRYENEEAVDDSQLPKDRFSAERLKGVDSTLKIQPAELGDSAVYLCASSLGQGTDTQYFGPGTRLTVL.

The genes are TRBV5-4 and TRBJ2-3, with 9 bases aligning to TRBD1. Germline CDR1 is SGHNT and CDR2 is YYREEE (reference sequence). Trimming took 2 bases from V and 6 from J; bases not matched to a gene: 7. This CDR3 comprises 15 residues. CDR3 sequence (DNA): TGTGCCAGCAGCTTATACAGGGGGCAGTCTGATACGCAGTATTTT. Translated: CASSLYRGQSDTQYF.

Comment on this clone: A far bigger clonotype differs at one base, so this is likely a read error. Within the sample, other DNA sequences also encode this same CDR3. The rearrangement uses TRBV6-1 and TRBJ2-7; 8 positions match TRBD1. Germline V lookup: CDR1 MNHNS, CDR2 SASEGT. The CDR3 covers 13 residues. V dropped 7 bases and J dropped 6; count of bases not matched to a gene: 8. The CDR3 region has the DNA TGTGCCAGCAAACCCGGGCAGGGGGCCGAGCAGTACTTC. It codes for CASKPGQGAEQYF.

The V gene is TRBV7-9, the J gene TRBJ1-2; 7 positions match TRBD1. With 3 bases clipped from V and 4 bases from J, the junction kept 8 bases outside the gene matches. The CDR3 loop spans 15 amino acids. Per germline, CDR1 SEHNR and CDR2 FQNEAQ (reference sequence). The CDR3 nucleotides read TGTGCCAGCAGCTTGGGGACAGACACCTTCTATGGCTACACCTTC. This encodes CASSLGTDTFYGYTF.

The chain couples TRBV15 to TRBJ2-4, with 8 nucleotides matching TRBD1. This CDR3 region has 15 residues. The V gene's germline CDR1 is LNHNV and CDR2 YYDKDF (reference sequence). V lost 2 bases, J lost 11 bases, and 11 bases stayed unmatched. CDR3 loop: CATSRRDRPERVQYF. CDR3 sequence (DNA): TGTGCCACCAGCAGAAGGGACAGGCCCGAGAGGGTTCAGTACTTC.

This chain connects TRBV6-1 to TRBJ2-5, with D perhaps given as TRBD1 or TRBD2 (5 bases each). From germline, CDR1 is MNHNS and CDR2 SASEGT. Trimming stripped 1 base from V and 5 bases from J, with 14 bases between. There are 15 residues in the CDR3. The CDR3 sequence is CASSEVGTFWETQYF. DNA for the CDR3: TGTGCCAGCAGTGAAGTGGGGACCTTTTGGGAGACCCAGTACTTC.

The chain has TRBV7-2 and TRBJ1-1, with D unclear. V was pared by 5 bases and J by 4 bases, with 11 bases between. The CDR3 sequence is 13 residues long. Germline CDR1 and CDR2: SGHTA and FQGNSA. The CDR3 is CASSTRAGTEAFF. DNA of the CDR3: TGTGCCAGCAGCACAAGAGCGGGCACTGAAGCTTTCTTT.

This clone was counted a single time. The chain couples TRBV29-1 to TRBJ2-7; the D call may be TRBD1 or TRBD2 (6 bases each). CDR1 and CDR2 from the germline V gene are SQVTM and ANQGSEA. This CDR3 is 13 amino acids long. Trimming removed 3 bases from V and 6 bases from J, with 15 bases in between. The CDR3 loop is CSVEFGGASEQYF. As DNA, the CDR3 is TGCAGCGTTGAGTTCGGGGGCGCATCCGAGCAGTACTTC.

The rearrangement joins TRBV28 to TRBJ2-7; 8 bases line up with TRBD1. Per the germline V gene, CDR1 is MDHEN and CDR2 is SYDVKM. The length of the CDR3 is 15 residues. V trimming: 5 bases; J trimming: 7 bases; junction bases outside the gene matches: 13. The CDR3 protein is CASSQRTGRWWEQYF. The CDR3 DNA follows: TGTGCCAGCAGTCAACGGACAGGGAGGTGGTGGGAGCAGTACTTC.